In its sample, the clone carrying this T cell receptor (beta chain) was seen a few times. Its matching antigen is unknown. Sequenced by immunoSEQ multiplex PCR; TCRdb stores in-frame clones only, minus some. The sample yields 200,000 to 250,000 clones, less than 85% seen once. V trimming: 3 bases; J trimming: 4 bases; junction bases outside the gene matches: 16. This CDR3 has 18 residues. Germline values: CDR1 SEHNR, CDR2 FQNEAQ (reference sequence). The sample originates from a study of cytomegalovirus exposure and HLA in healthy donors. Study-wide results and caveats: It was found in a later analysis that first-cohort TCR clusters tended to co-occur in the 100 to 150 validation repertoires.

The chain employs TRBV7-9 and TRBJ2-3; 7 bases are shared with TRBD1. The receptor was derived from a woman aged 18-35 years in good health and CMV-seronegative. Sample: PBMCs. The CDR3 DNA reads as TGTGCCAGCAGCTTCGGTCATACAGGGGTCCTCTCTCCAGATACGCAGTATTTT. It is translated as CASSFGHTGVLSPDTQYF.